Below are 26 T cell receptor beta chains sequenced from a single sample in a study of shared clonotypes between healthy human individuals. Clones were sequenced by immunoSEQ multiplex PCR, and TCRdb holds only the in-frame ones, with some missing. The sample lists a few hundred thousand clones, roughly 96% seen once, with more than 0.3% in the top ten. The sequenced sample was memory CD8+ T cells sorted from blood. Subset of the sample: CD45RO+ cells pooled with CCR7-negative TemRA cells. These receptors were obtained from a man aged 25 to 40 in good health.

V gene TRBV2 combines with J gene TRBJ2-2; tentatively, D is TRBD1 (8 bases). Germline loops: CDR1 SNHLY, CDR2 FYNNEI. The CDR3 length is 15 residues. V gave up 7 bases and J gave up 6 bases, with 18 bases separating them. CDR3 coding DNA: TGTGCCAGCACCCAAAGACAGGGGAGGGCCGGGGAGCTGTTTTTT. Residues: CASTQRQGRAGELFF.

About this clone: Other DNA sequences within the sample encode an identical CDR3. The gene calls are TRBV20-1 and TRBJ2-1; TRBD1 is a possible D gene (6 bases). The germline V and J ends were trimmed by 6 bases and 3 bases, with 6 bases remaining between them. CDR1 is DFQATT and CDR2 is SNEGSKA in the germline V gene (reference sequence). The CDR3 totals 11 residues. The CDR3 reads CSARGYNEQFF. The CDR3 bases are TGCAGTGCCAGGGGCTACAATGAGCAGTTCTTC.

The V call is TRBV28, the J call TRBJ2-2, with 13 bases fitting TRBD2. CDR1 and CDR2 (germline): MDHEN, SYDVKM. The CDR3 has 17 residues. V lost 5 bases and J lost 9; bases outside the gene matches: 12. CDR3 in amino acids: CASSPTSGRAASRELFF. The CDR3 bases are TGTGCCAGCAGTCCAACTAGCGGGAGGGCCGCCTCCAGGGAGCTGTTTTTT. Full variable domain (missing parts from reference TRBV28 and TRBJ2-2): DVKVTQSSRYLVKRTGEKVFLECVQDMDHENMFWYRQDPGLGLRLIYFSYDVKMKEKGDIPEGYSVSREKKERFSLILESASTNQTSMYLCASSPTSGRAASRELFFGEGSRLTVL.

The rearrangement links TRBV28 to TRBJ2-1, with 9 bases lining up with TRBD1. This CDR3 region has 14 residues. The V segment lost 5 bases and the J segment 6 bases; nucleotides outside the gene matches: 5. The germline gives CDR1 MDHEN, CDR2 SYDVKM. The CDR3 loop reads CASSPPTGGNEQFF. CDR3 DNA: TGTGCCAGCAGTCCCCCGACAGGGGGCAATGAGCAGTTCTTC.

This chain uses TRBV11-2 with TRBJ2-7; D is undetermined. Germline lookup yields CDR1 SGHAT and CDR2 FQNNGV. V lost 7 bases, J lost 0 bases, and 10 bases lay in between. The CDR3 runs to 13 residues. The CDR3 DNA is TGTGCCAGCACCCCGGTCTACTCCTACGAGCAGTACTTC. Its protein product is CASTPVYSYEQYF.

The chain is built from TRBV2 and TRBJ1-1; D is unclear. CDR3 length: 12 amino acids. V dropped 6 bases and J dropped 3 bases, with 8 bases sitting between them. From germline, CDR1 is SNHLY and CDR2 FYNNEI. CDR3 nucleotides: TGTGCCAGCAGGGAGAGGGACACTGAAGCTTTCTTT. This gives the protein CASRERDTEAFF.

This chain links TRBV28 with TRBJ1-2; tentative D call: TRBD1 (6 bases). This CDR3 is built from 15 residues. The V end was cut by 6 bases, the J end by 0 bases, with 14 bases between. Germline CDR1 MDHEN, CDR2 SYDVKM. CDR3: CASRSDRKANYGYTF. CDR3 DNA: TGTGCCAGCAGGTCCGACAGGAAAGCTAACTATGGCTACACCTTC.

The J gene is TRBJ1-5, the V gene TRBV7-9; D is perhaps TRBD1 (5 bases). Germline V gene sequence: CDR1 SEHNR, CDR2 FQNEAQ (reference sequence). CDR3 size: 14 residues. V gave up 1 base and J gave up 7 bases, with 11 bases separating them. Written as DNA, the CDR3 is TGTGCCAGCAGCTTAGGGGGTTCAGGGCAGCCCCAGCATTTT. This sequence encodes CASSLGGSGQPQHF.

The chain recombines TRBV6-6 with TRBJ2-3; TRBD1 agrees at 8 bases. CDR3 length: 16 residues. Looked up from germline, CDR1 is MNHNY and CDR2 is SVGAGI (reference sequence). V was pared by 7 bases and J by 6 bases, with 15 bases of the junction left unmatched. CDR3 sequence (DNA): TGTGCCAGCAACCCTCACCGGCAGGGGGCTGTTGATACGCAGTATTTT. It is translated as CASNPHRQGAVDTQYF.

The chain links TRBV9 to TRBJ2-5; TRBD2 matches at 7 bases. Per the germline V gene, CDR1 is SGDLS and CDR2 is YYNGEE. This CDR3 contains 13 residues. V trimming: 0 bases; J trimming: 5 bases; junction bases outside the gene matches: 1. CDR3 sequence reads: CASSVDGRETQYF. CDR3 coding DNA: TGTGCCAGCAGCGTAGACGGGAGGGAGACCCAGTACTTC.

The chain has TRBV10-3 and TRBJ1-4, with D possibly TRBD1 on 5 matching bases. This CDR3 has 12 amino acids. The V and J ends lost 8 bases and 8 bases respectively, with 12 bases between them. Germline V gives CDR1 ENHRY, CDR2 SYGVKD. The CDR3 bases are TGTGCCATCTCGACGGAGGGGGAAAAACTGTTTTTT. Amino acid sequence: CAISTEGEKLFF.

Comment on this clone: This specimen includes other DNA sequences encoding the same CDR3. This chain joins TRBV19 and TRBJ1-5; 8 nucleotides line up with TRBD1. Trimming cost V 3 bases and J 4 bases; bases outside gene matches: 5. This CDR3 comprises 15 residues. Germline lookup yields CDR1 LNHDA and CDR2 SQIVND (reference sequence). This CDR3 is CASSIDRGRNQPQHF. The CDR3 nucleotides are TGTGCCAGTAGTATCGACAGGGGTCGTAATCAGCCCCAGCATTTT.

The rearrangement links TRBV2 to TRBJ1-1; D might be TRBD1 (5 bases). CDR1 and CDR2 from the germline V gene are SNHLY and FYNNEI. With 10 bases removed from V and 7 bases from J, the gap between germline ends came to 13 bases. CDR3 length: 11 amino acids. The CDR3 here is CATRQTGEAFF. The CDR3 DNA sequence: TGTGCCACCCGACAGACGGGTGAAGCTTTCTTT.

The rearrangement joins TRBV7-9 to TRBJ2-1; D tentatively fits TRBD1 or TRBD2 (5 bases each). V was clipped by 5 bases and J by 4 bases, with 12 bases between them. Germline V gene lookup returns CDR1 SEHNR and CDR2 FQNEAQ (reference sequence). There are 14 residues in the CDR3. The DNA for the CDR3 is TGTGCCAGCAGCGAAGGGACCTCGTACAATGAGCAGTTCTTC. The encoded protein is CASSEGTSYNEQFF. Variable domain in full (rest from reference TRBV7-9 and TRBJ2-1): DTGVSQNPRHKITKRGQNVTFRCDPISEHNRLYWYRQTLGQGPEFLTYFQNEAQLEKSRLLSDRFSAERPKGSFSTLEIQRTEQGDSAMYLCASSEGTSYNEQFFGPGTRLTVL.

The CDR3 reads CASSASGTGANQPQHF. Here the CDR3 DNA reads TGTGCCAGCAGTGCCTCCGGGACAGGGGCCAATCAGCCCCAGCATTTT. The J gene is TRBJ1-5, the V gene TRBV6-1; TRBD1 agrees at 10 bases. Germline V gene sequence: CDR1 MNHNS, CDR2 SASEGT. The CDR3 length is 16 residues. V trimming: 4 bases; J trimming: 3 bases; junction bases outside the gene matches: 6.

This sequence joins TRBV18 and TRBJ2-2; D remains ambiguous. Germline lookup yields CDR1 KGHSH and CDR2 LQKENI. V lost 4 bases and J lost 2, with 17 bases in between. This CDR3 region has 17 residues. In DNA, the CDR3 is TGTGCCAGCTCACGGGTACAGATTGGCCGCAACACCGGGGAGCTGTTTTTT. As protein: CASSRVQIGRNTGELFF.

The chain has TRBV5-1 and TRBJ2-2; 14 nucleotides match TRBD2. Germline CDR1 and CDR2: SGHRS and YFSETQ. The junction had 7 bases not matched to a gene; V was cut back by 4 bases and J by 5 bases. The CDR3 consists of 17 residues. CDR3 in DNA: TGCGCCAGCAGCCGGGGACTAGCGGGAGTCGGGACCGGGGAGCTGTTTTTT. This encodes CASSRGLAGVGTGELFF.

The chain uses TRBV10-3 and TRBJ2-5, with D possibly matching TRBD2 (5 bases). Deletions cut 3 bases from V and 2 bases from J, with 10 bases between. Germline V gene data show CDR1 as ENHRY and CDR2 as SYGVKD. The CDR3 contains 14 residues. The CDR3 here is CAISDGLAQETQYF. The CDR3 nucleotides are TGTGCCATCAGTGATGGGCTAGCACAAGAGACCCAGTACTTC.

The genes are TRBV6-6 and TRBJ2-7; D may be TRBD1 (6 bases). V gave up 6 bases and J gave up 5 bases, with 14 bases separating them. CDR1 is MNHNY and CDR2 is SVGAGI in the germline V gene (reference sequence). CDR3 length equals 13 residues. The CDR3 DNA sequence: TGTGCCAGCAGGAGGCCACAGGGAGACGAGCAGTACTTC. Encoded protein: CASRRPQGDEQYF.

This CDR3 reads CASSLQVEGYTF. CDR3 nucleotides: TGTGCCAGCAGTTTGCAGGTCGAGGGCTACACCTTC. The V gene is TRBV27, the J gene TRBJ1-2; D is unresolved. From germline, CDR1 is MNHEY and CDR2 SMNVEV (reference sequence). V was pared by 3 bases and J by 8 bases, with 10 bases between. This CDR3 has 12 amino acids.

DNA of the CDR3: TGTGCCAGCAGCTTGGACGGACAGGGGCTTTACGAGCAGTACTTC. Its protein is CASSLDGQGLYEQYF. The chain links TRBV5-5 to TRBJ2-7, with TRBD1 identical over 9 bases. This CDR3 is built from 15 residues. The J segment lost 4 bases and the V segment lost 0 bases, leaving 5 bases of the junction unmatched. From germline, CDR1 is SGHKS and CDR2 YYEKEE (reference sequence).

As concerns this clone: Other DNA sequences from this sample encode an identical CDR3 as well. The chain combines TRBV28 with TRBJ1-5; D gene unclear. The CDR3 totals 13 residues. Per the germline V gene, CDR1 is MDHEN and CDR2 is SYDVKM. V gave up 3 bases and J gave up 4 bases, with 7 bases separating them. CDR3 DNA: TGTGCCAGCAGTTTGAGGCGAAATCAGCCCCAGCATTTT. Residues: CASSLRRNQPQHF.

The chain has TRBV6-5 and TRBJ2-7, with D tentatively TRBD2 (5 bases). From germline, CDR1 is MNHEY and CDR2 SVGAGI. This CDR3 is 16 amino acids long. Trimming removed 0 bases from V and 3 bases from J, with 15 bases in between. The CDR3 here is CASSYSIREWGYEQYF. Here the CDR3 DNA reads TGTGCCAGCAGTTACTCGATCCGGGAATGGGGCTACGAGCAGTACTTC.

The rearrangement uses TRBV28 and TRBJ2-5; unclear D gene. The germline V and J ends were trimmed by 3 bases and 0 bases, with 14 bases remaining between them. The CDR3 has 16 residues. The germline CDR1 and CDR2 sequences are MDHEN and SYDVKM. The CDR3 nucleotides read TGTGCCAGCAGTTTTTCTGTCCCGTTTAACCAAGAGACCCAGTACTTC. Residues: CASSFSVPFNQETQYF.

The chain uses TRBV25-1 and TRBJ1-6; no definite D call. The V and J ends lost 1 base and 7 bases respectively, with 8 bases between them. Germline V gives CDR1 MGHDK, CDR2 SYGVNS. The CDR3 length is 14 residues. Here the CDR3 DNA reads TGTGCCAGCAGTGAATTTTTTTCGAATTCACCCCTCCACTTT. Its translation is CASSEFFSNSPLHF.

The chain is built from TRBV30 and TRBJ1-1, with D hard to call. The germline V gene has CDR1 GTSNPN and CDR2 SVGIG (reference sequence). The CDR3 loop spans 13 amino acids. Trimming cost V 5 bases and J 5 bases, with 15 bases left between them. Written as DNA, the CDR3 is TGTGCCTGGTCCCGTACCCTAGCGACTGAAGCTTTCTTT. Translating gives CAWSRTLATEAFF.